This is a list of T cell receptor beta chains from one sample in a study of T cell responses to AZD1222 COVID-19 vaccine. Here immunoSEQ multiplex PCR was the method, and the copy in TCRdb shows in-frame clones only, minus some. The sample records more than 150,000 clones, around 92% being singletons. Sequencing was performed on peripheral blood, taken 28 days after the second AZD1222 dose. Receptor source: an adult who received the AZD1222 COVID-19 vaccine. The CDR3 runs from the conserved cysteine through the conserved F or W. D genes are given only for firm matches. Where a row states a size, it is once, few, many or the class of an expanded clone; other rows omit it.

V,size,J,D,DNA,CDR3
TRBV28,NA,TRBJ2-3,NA,TGTGCCAGCAGTTTAGGGTCCCCGAGGGTCACAGATACGCAGTATTTT,CASSLGSPRVTDTQYF
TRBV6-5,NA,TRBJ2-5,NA,TGTGCCAGCAGTCAGGGTTGGGAGACCCAGTACTTC,CASSQGWETQYF
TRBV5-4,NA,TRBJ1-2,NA,TGTGCCAGCAGCTTGGTCGGGCTGGACTATGGCTACACCTTC,CASSLVGLDYGYTF
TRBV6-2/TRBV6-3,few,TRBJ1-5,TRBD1,TGTGCCAGCAGCTTTGGGACAGGGGGCGGTCAGCCCCAGCATTTT,CASSFGTGGGQPQHF
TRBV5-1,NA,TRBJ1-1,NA,TGCGCCAGCAGCTTAGACACCCTGAACACTGAAGCTTTCTTT,CASSLDTLNTEAFF
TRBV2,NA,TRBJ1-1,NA,TGTGCCACCGCCCAGGCAGACCGAAACACTGAAGCTTTCTTT,CATAQADRNTEAFF
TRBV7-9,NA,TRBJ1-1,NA,TGTGCCAGCAGCTTAGAGGGGTCGAGGAACACTGAAGCTTTCTTT,CASSLEGSRNTEAFF
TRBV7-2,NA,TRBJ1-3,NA,TGTGCCAGCAGCTTTACCGGGACCCACGGCGGGGGCACCATATATTTT,CASSFTGTHGGGTIYF
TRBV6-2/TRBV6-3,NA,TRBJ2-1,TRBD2,TGTGCCAGCAGTTATCGGAGCGGGGTATACAATGAGCAGTTCTTC,CASSYRSGVYNEQFF
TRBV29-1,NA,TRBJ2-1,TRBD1,TGCAGCGTTGAAGGCTATGGGACAGGCTACAATGAGCAGTTCTTC,CSVEGYGTGYNEQFF
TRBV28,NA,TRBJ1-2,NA,TGTGCCAGCAGTTCTCCTCAGGGTTGGCATGGCTACACCTTC,CASSSPQGWHGYTF
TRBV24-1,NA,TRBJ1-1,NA,TGTGCCACCAGTGATGGGCAGGGTCGGGACACTGAAGCTTTCTTT,CATSDGQGRDTEAFF
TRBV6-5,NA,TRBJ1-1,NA,TGTGCCACCCCACCAACAACGAACACTGAAGCTTTCTTT,CATPPTTNTEAFF
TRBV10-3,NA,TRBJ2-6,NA,TGTGCCATCAGTGCTGCAGGGACTTCTGGGGCCAACGTCCTGACTTTC,CAISAAGTSGANVLTF
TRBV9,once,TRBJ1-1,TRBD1,TGTGCCAGCAGCGCTACAGGGGGTACTGAAGCTTTCTTT,CASSATGGTEAFF
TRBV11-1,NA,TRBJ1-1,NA,TGTGCCAGCAGGCCCTTAGAAGGGCAGCTCCCTGAAGCTTTCTTT,CASRPLEGQLPEAFF
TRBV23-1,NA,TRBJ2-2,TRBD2,TGCGCCAGCTCCCCCGGACTAGCGGGACTTACCGGGGAGCTGTTTTTT,CASSPGLAGLTGELFF
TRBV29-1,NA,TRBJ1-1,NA,TGCAGCGTTGAAGTAGGGGCTGAAGCTTTCTTT,CSVEVGAEAFF
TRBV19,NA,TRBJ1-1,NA,TGTGCCAGTAGGCCATTACAGATGAACACTGAAGCTTTCTTT,CASRPLQMNTEAFF
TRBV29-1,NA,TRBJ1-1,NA,TGCAGCGTCGGACCTTCGACGGGGGCTTTCTTT,CSVGPSTGAFF
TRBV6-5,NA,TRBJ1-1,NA,TGTGCCAGCAGCCAAGCAGCGGCGGGCACTGAAGCTTTCTTT,CASSQAAAGTEAFF
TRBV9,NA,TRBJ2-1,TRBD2,TGTGCCAGCAGCGTTAGCGGGGGGTCCTACAATGAGCAGTTCTTC,CASSVSGGSYNEQFF
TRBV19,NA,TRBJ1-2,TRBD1,TGTGCCAGTAGTCCCGGACAGGCACAAGGGTATGGCTACACCTTC,CASSPGQAQGYGYTF
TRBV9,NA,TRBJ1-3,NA,TGTGCCAGCAGCCGAGCTGGAAACACCATATATTTT,CASSRAGNTIYF
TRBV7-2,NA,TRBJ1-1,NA,TGTGCCAGCAGCTTAGTGAAGGCAGGGCGTACTGAAGCTTTCTTT,CASSLVKAGRTEAFF